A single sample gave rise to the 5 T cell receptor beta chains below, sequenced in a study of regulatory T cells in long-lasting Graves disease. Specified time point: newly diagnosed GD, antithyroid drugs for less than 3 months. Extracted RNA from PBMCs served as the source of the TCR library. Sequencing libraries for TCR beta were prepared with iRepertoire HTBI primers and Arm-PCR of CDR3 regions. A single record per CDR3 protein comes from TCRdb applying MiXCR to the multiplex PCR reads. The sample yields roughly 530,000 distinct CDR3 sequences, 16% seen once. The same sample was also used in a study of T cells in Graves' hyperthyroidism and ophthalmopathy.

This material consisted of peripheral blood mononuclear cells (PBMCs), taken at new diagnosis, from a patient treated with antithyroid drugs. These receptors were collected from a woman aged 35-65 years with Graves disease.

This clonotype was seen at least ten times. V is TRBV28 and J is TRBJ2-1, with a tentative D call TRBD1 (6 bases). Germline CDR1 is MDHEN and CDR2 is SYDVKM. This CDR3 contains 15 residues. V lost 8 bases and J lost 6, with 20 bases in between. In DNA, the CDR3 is TGTGCCAGCTCCCTCGCGAGGACAGCACGCAATGAGCAGTTCTTC. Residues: CASSLARTARNEQFF.

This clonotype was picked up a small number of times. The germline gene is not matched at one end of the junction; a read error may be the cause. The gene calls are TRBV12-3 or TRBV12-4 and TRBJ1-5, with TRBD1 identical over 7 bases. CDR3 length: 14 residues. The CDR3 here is CASRTGTVNQPRHF. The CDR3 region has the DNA TGTGCCAGCAGGACAGGGACAGTGAATCAGCCCCGGCATTTT.

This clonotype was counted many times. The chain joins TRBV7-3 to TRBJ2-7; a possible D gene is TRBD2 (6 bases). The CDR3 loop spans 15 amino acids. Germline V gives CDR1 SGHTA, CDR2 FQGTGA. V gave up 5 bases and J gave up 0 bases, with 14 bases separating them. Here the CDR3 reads CASSIRGGDSYEQYF. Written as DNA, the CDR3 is TGTGCCAGCAGCATCCGGGGCGGGGACTCCTACGAGCAGTACTTC.

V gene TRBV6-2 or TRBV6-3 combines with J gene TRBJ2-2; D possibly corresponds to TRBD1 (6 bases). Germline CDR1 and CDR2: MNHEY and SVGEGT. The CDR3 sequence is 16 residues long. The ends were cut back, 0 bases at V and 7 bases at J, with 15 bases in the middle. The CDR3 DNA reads TGTGCCAGCAGTTACTCGATGGGGGCCCGGTTCGGGGAGCTGTTTTTT. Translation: CASSYSMGARFGELFF.

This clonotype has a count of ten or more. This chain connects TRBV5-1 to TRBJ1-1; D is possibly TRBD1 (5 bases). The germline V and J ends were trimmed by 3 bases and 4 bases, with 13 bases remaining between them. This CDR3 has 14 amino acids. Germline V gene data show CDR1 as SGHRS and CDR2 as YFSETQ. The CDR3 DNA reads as TGCGCCAGCAGCTCGGGCGGGACGTTCACTGAAGCTTTCTTT. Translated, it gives CASSSGGTFTEAFF.